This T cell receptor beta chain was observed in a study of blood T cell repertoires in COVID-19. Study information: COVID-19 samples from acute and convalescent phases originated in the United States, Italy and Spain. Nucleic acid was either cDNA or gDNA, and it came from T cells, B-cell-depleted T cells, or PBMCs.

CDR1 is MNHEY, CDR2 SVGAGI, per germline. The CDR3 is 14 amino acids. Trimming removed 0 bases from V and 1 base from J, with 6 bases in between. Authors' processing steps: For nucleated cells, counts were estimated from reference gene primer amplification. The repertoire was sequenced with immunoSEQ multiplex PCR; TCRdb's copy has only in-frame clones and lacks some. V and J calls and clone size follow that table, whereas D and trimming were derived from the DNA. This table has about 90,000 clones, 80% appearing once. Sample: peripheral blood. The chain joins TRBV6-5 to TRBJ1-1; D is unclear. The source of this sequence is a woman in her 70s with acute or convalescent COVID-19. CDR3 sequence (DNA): TGTGCCAGCAGTTACTCGATGAGGAACACTGAAGCTTTCTTT. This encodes CASSYSMRNTEAFF.